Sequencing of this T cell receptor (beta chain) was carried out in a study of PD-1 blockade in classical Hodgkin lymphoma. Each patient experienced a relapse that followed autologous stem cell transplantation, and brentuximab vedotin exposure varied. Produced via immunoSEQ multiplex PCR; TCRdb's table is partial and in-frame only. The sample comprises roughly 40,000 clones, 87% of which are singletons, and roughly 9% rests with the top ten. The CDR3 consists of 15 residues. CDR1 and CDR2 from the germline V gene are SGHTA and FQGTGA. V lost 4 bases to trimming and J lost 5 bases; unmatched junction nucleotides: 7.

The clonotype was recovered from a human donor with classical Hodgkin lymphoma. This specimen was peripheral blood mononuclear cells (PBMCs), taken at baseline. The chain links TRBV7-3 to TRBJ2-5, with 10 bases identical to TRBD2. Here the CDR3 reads CASSYGAGGKETQYF. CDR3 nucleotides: TGTGCCAGCAGCTACGGAGCGGGAGGGAAGGAGACCCAGTACTTC.